This is a list of T cell receptor beta chains from one sample in a study of cytomegalovirus exposure and HLA in healthy donors. The data were produced by immunoSEQ multiplex PCR, yet TCRdb's version contains in-frame clones alone and is incomplete. The sample shows roughly 150,000 clones, approximately 86% of them seen only once. The sample taken for sequencing was PBMCs. All receptors derive from a man aged 18 to 29 in good health and CMV-seropositive. The CDR3 runs from the conserved cysteine through the conserved F or W. D genes are given only for firm matches. For some rows the clone size is stated as once, few or many, or as a class when expanded; others skip it.

>.|TRBD2|TRBJ2-1|TRBV29-1
TGCAGCGTTGAAGGCGGGGGCTCCTACAATGAGCAGTTCTTC
CSVEGGGSYNEQFF
>.|.|TRBJ2-7|TRBV6-6
TGTGCCAGCAGTTACTCGAAAGGGGACGAGCAGTACTTC
CASSYSKGDEQYF
>once|TRBD2|TRBJ2-2|TRBV10-3
TGTGCCATCAGTGGACTAGCGGGAGATTGGGCCGGGGAGCTGTTTTTT
CAISGLAGDWAGELFF
>.|.|TRBJ2-5|TRBV9
TGTGCCAGCAGCGTAGGAGGAGGGGAGACCCAGTACTTC
CASSVGGGETQYF
>.|.|TRBJ2-3|TRBV11-2
TGTGCCAGCAGCTCAAGCCGGGGCACAGATACGCAGTATTTT
CASSSSRGTDTQYF
>.|.|TRBJ1-2|TRBV29-1
TGCAGCGTTGGAACCCCCCACGGCGCTTTGGAGGCCTATGGCTACACCTTC
CSVGTPHGALEAYGYTF
>.|TRBD2|TRBJ2-7|TRBV4-1
TGCGCCAGCAGCCAAGAGATGGTGGGGACTAGACACTACGAGCAGTACTTC
CASSQEMVGTRHYEQYF
>.|TRBD1|TRBJ2-1|TRBV28
TGTGCCAGCAGTCCCGGACAGGGCGCCTACAATGAGCAGTTCTTC
CASSPGQGAYNEQFF
>.|TRBD1|TRBJ2-6|TRBV27
TGTGCCAGCAGTCGATGGGGACAGGGGGCCTCTGGCGCCAACGTCCTGACTTTC
CASSRWGQGASGANVLTF
>.|.|TRBJ1-1|TRBV18
TGTGCCAGCTCATCTCGGGGCACAGGGCTCACTGAAGCTTTCTTT
CASSSRGTGLTEAFF
>.|.|TRBJ2-7|TRBV13
TGTGCCAGCAGCCCCCGGGACAACCCCTACGAGCAGTACTTC
CASSPRDNPYEQYF
>.|.|TRBJ2-3|TRBV13
TGTGCCAGCAGCTCGTTCAGCGGCACAGATACGCAGTATTTT
CASSSFSGTDTQYF
>.|TRBD1|TRBJ1-2|TRBV30
TGTGCCTGGACGCCGACAGGGTGGGGCTACACCTTC
CAWTPTGWGYTF
>.|TRBD2|TRBJ2-5|TRBV7-9
TGTGCCAGCAGCCCCGGACTAGCGTATCAAGAGACCCAGTACTTC
CASSPGLAYQETQYF
>.|.|TRBJ2-3|TRBV11-1
TGTGCCAGCAGCTTAGGGACACCAAGTAGCACAGATACGCAGTATTTT
CASSLGTPSSTDTQYF
>.|.|TRBJ1-1|TRBV5-1
TGCGCCAGCAGCCTCGACGGGAGAAACACTGAAGCTTTCTTT
CASSLDGRNTEAFF
>.|.|TRBJ2-7|TRBV11-2
TGTGCCAGCAGTCATACCTCGGGGGGCAGGGGCTACGAGCAGTACTTC
CASSHTSGGRGYEQYF
>.|.|TRBJ1-3|TRBV7-9
TGTGCCAGCAGCCCCATTCAGGATTCTGGAAACACCATATATTTT
CASSPIQDSGNTIYF
>.|.|TRBJ1-3|TRBV9
TGTGCCAGCAGCGGCTTCACAGGGTTCGGAAACACCATATATTTT
CASSGFTGFGNTIYF
>.|.|TRBJ2-7|TRBV5-1
TGCGCCAGCAGCTTGGTTCCGGGGAACCCCTACGAGCAGTACTTC
CASSLVPGNPYEQYF
>.|.|TRBJ1-4|TRBV9
TGTGCCAGCAGCTCCTCAACTAATGAAAAACTGTTTTTT
CASSSSTNEKLFF
>.|.|TRBJ1-1|TRBV7-2
TGTGCCAGCAGCTTAAGTAGGAACACTGAAGCTTTCTTT
CASSLSRNTEAFF
>once|.|TRBJ1-1|TRBV19
TGTGCCAGTAGTACCCGGGACACCAACACTGAAGCTTTCTTT
CASSTRDTNTEAFF
>.|.|TRBJ2-7|TRBV5-1
TGCGCCAGCAGCTCCCAGTACATCTCCTACGAGCAGTACTTC
CASSSQYISYEQYF
>few|.|TRBJ1-2|TRBV7-8
TGTGCCAGCAGCTTAGCGCAACAGGGTGCCGGCTACACCTTC
CASSLAQQGAGYTF
>.|TRBD1|TRBJ1-4|TRBV4-1
TGCGCCAGCAGCTTCTCCAGGGGGGTACCTGAAAAACTGTTTTTT
CASSFSRGVPEKLFF
>.|TRBD2|TRBJ2-2|TRBV5-1
TGCGCCAGCAGCCCACTAGCGGGAGACACCGGGGAGCTGTTTTTT
CASSPLAGDTGELFF
>many|.|TRBJ1-3|TRBV2
TGTGCCAGCATGGCGGGTGGAAACACCATATATTTT
CASMAGGNTIYF
>.|TRBD1|TRBJ1-4|TRBV6-5
TGTGCCAGCAGTTACTCGGGCAGGACAGGGGGCGGAAAACTGTTTTTT
CASSYSGRTGGGKLFF
>.|TRBD1|TRBJ1-1|TRBV10-3
TGTGCCATCAGGGGGACAGCACTTAACACTGAAGCTTTCTTT
CAIRGTALNTEAFF
>.|.|TRBJ2-7|TRBV7-3
TGTGCCAGCAGCTTAAGCGGAGGGGCGAACTACGAGCAGTACTTC
CASSLSGGANYEQYF
>.|.|TRBJ2-1|TRBV29-1
TGCAGCGTTGAGCTTGCAGGGAAGAGGTCCTACAATGAGCAGTTCTTC
CSVELAGKRSYNEQFF
>.|.|TRBJ2-3|TRBV4-2
TGTGCCAGCAGCCAAGACGGGGATACGCAGTATTTT
CASSQDGDTQYF
>.|TRBD1|TRBJ2-7|TRBV7-9
TGTGCCAGCAGCCAGGGACAGGGGGCGTACGAGCAGTACTTC
CASSQGQGAYEQYF
>.|TRBD1|TRBJ2-7|TRBV7-9
TGTGCCAGCAGCCTTACAGGGGGCTCCTACGAGCAGTACTTC
CASSLTGGSYEQYF
>.|TRBD1|TRBJ1-4|TRBV2
TGTGCCAGCAGTGGGGCCCCTCGGGACAGGGATGAAAAACTGTTTTTT
CASSGAPRDRDEKLFF
>.|.|TRBJ2-1|TRBV7-9
TGTGCCAGCAGCTCCCAGGGGGGACCTTCCTACAATGAGCAGTTCTTC
CASSSQGGPSYNEQFF
>few|.|TRBJ1-2|TRBV6-5
TGTGCCAGCAGTTATGACAGGAGAAACTATGGCTACACCTTC
CASSYDRRNYGYTF
>.|.|TRBJ1-1|TRBV10-1
TGCGCCAGCAGTGAGAATCCCCGGTCTGAAGCTTTCTTT
CASSENPRSEAFF
>.|.|TRBJ2-3|TRBV2
TGTGCCAGGTCTGCGGCTAGCACAGATACGCAGTATTTT
CARSAASTDTQYF
>.|TRBD2|TRBJ2-5|TRBV28
TGTGCCAGCAGTTCCCGGACTAGCGGAGCGTACCAAGAGACCCAGTACTTC
CASSSRTSGAYQETQYF
>.|.|TRBJ2-3|TRBV10-2
TGCGCCAGCAGTGCGGTCACAGATACGCAGTATTTT
CASSAVTDTQYF
>.|TRBD2|TRBJ2-1|TRBV7-8
TGTGCCAGCAGCCTCGGACTAGCGGGAGGGCCGAGCTCCTACAATGAGCAGTTCTTC
CASSLGLAGGPSSYNEQFF
>few|.|TRBJ2-7|TRBV9
TGTGCCAGCAGCAGAGCCTTTGAAAACGAGCAGTACTTC
CASSRAFENEQYF
>.|TRBD1|TRBJ2-1|TRBV5-1
TGCGCCAGCAGATCAGGGGGTTACAATGAGCAGTTCTTC
CASRSGGYNEQFF
>.|TRBD1|TRBJ2-5|TRBV7-9
TGTGCCAGCAGCTTAGTTGGGGGACAGGGGGGAGAGACCCAGTACTTC
CASSLVGGQGGETQYF
>few|TRBD1|TRBJ1-2|TRBV5-1
TGCGCCAGCAGCGAGACAGGGGGCAATGGCTACACCTTC
CASSETGGNGYTF
>.|TRBD2|TRBJ2-3|TRBV4-2
TGTGCCAGCAGCCAGCGGACTAGCGGCACAGATACGCAGTATTTT
CASSQRTSGTDTQYF
>.|TRBD1|TRBJ2-7|TRBV4-1
TGCGCCAGCAGCCACGGACAGGGTGGGGGCTACGAGCAGTACTTC
CASSHGQGGGYEQYF
>.|.|TRBJ1-3|TRBV7-9
TGTGCCAGCAGCTTAGCCGGGCAGGGCCACGTAAACACCATATATTTT
CASSLAGQGHVNTIYF
>.|TRBD1|TRBJ2-7|TRBV5-1
TGCGCCAGCAGATCCGGGACAGGAGGCTACGAGCAGTACTTC
CASRSGTGGYEQYF
>.|.|TRBJ1-3|TRBV15
TGTGCCACCAGTTCGGACAGCTCTGGAAACACCATATATTTT
CATSSDSSGNTIYF
>.|.|TRBJ2-7|TRBV20-1
TGCAGTGTTAACTACGAGCAGTACTTC
CSVNYEQYF
>.|TRBD2|TRBJ2-1|TRBV6-5
TGTGCCAGCAGTTACTGGTCTAGCGGGAGGGCTTATGAGCAGTTCTTC
CASSYWSSGRAYEQFF
>.|.|TRBJ1-2|TRBV29-1
TGCAGCGTTGAACCCAACCTTGCGGACTATGGCTACACCTTC
CSVEPNLADYGYTF
>.|.|TRBJ1-1|TRBV25-1
TGTGCCAGCAGTGATTTCGACGAGGGTGGCACTGAAGCTTTCTTT
CASSDFDEGGTEAFF